These 10 T cell receptor beta chains share one sample of origin, sequenced in a study of cytomegalovirus exposure and HLA in healthy donors. Here immunoSEQ multiplex PCR was the method, and the copy in TCRdb shows in-frame clones only, minus some. This table holds 150,000 to 200,000 clones, around 85% found once. The specimen was PBMCs. The receptors were gathered from a man in his late teens or twenties in good health and CMV-seropositive.

The genes are TRBV5-4 and TRBJ2-1; TRBD2 aligns across 12 bases. The CDR3 runs 18 residues. Germline CDR1 reads SGHNT; CDR2 reads YYREEE (reference sequence). Unmatched junction bases numbered 14, after V lost 5 bases and J lost 5 bases. For the CDR3, the DNA is TGTGCCAGCAGGCCAACTAGCGGGGGGCCCCACGTTGACAATGAGCAGTTCTTC. The encoded protein is CASRPTSGGPHVDNEQFF.

The chain couples TRBV27 to TRBJ2-7, with 7 bases that match TRBD2. CDR1 is MNHEY and CDR2 is SMNVEV in the germline V gene (reference sequence). V was pared by 0 bases and J by 6 bases, with 5 bases of the junction left unmatched. There are 14 residues in the CDR3. For the CDR3, the DNA is TGTGCCAGCAGTTTATCTAATCCTAGCGGCGAGCAGTACTTC. Amino acids: CASSLSNPSGEQYF.

Only a few counts were recorded for this clone. This chain joins TRBV28 and TRBJ2-7; D ambiguous. Trimming took off 6 bases at V and 1 base at J, with 13 bases between the two ends. The CDR3 contains 14 residues. Germline V gives CDR1 MDHEN, CDR2 SYDVKM. As DNA, the CDR3 is TGTGCCAGCAGCCCCCGTAGAGATTCCTACGAGCAGTACTTC. This gives the protein CASSPRRDSYEQYF.

The rearrangement joins TRBV7-9 to TRBJ1-1; D unresolved. In germline, CDR1 is SEHNR, CDR2 FQNEAQ (reference sequence). This CDR3 has 15 amino acids. V dropped 0 bases and J dropped 4 bases, with 12 bases sitting between them. Written as DNA, the CDR3 is TGTGCCAGCAGCTTAGCGGCCGGAGGTGGCACTGAAGCTTTCTTT. Protein product: CASSLAAGGGTEAFF.

This sequence joins TRBV4-1 and TRBJ2-1; D is unclear. The CDR3 contains 13 residues. Trimming left V 1 base short and J 8 bases short, with 9 bases between. Germline-derived CDR1 and CDR2 are MGHRA and YSYEKL. DNA for the CDR3: TGCGCCAGCAGCCAAGTGTCAAATGATGAGCAGTTCTTC. The encoded protein is CASSQVSNDEQFF.

The chain couples TRBV19 to TRBJ1-1; no reliable D call. This CDR3 spans 14 amino acids. V lost 5 bases to trimming and J lost 4 bases, with 14 bases between them. Germline-derived CDR1 and CDR2 are LNHDA and SQIVND (reference sequence). The CDR3 spells CASSSPGRFTEAFF. DNA of the CDR3: TGTGCCAGTAGTTCCCCTGGCAGGTTCACTGAAGCTTTCTTT. Together with reference TRBV19 and TRBJ1-1, the CDR3 gives the full variable domain: DGGITQSPKYLFRKEGQNVTLSCEQNLNHDAMYWYRQDPGQGLRLIYYSQIVNDFQKGDIAEGYSVSREKKESFPLTVTSAQKNPTAFYLCASSSPGRFTEAFFGQGTRLTVV.

V usage is TRBV5-1 and J usage is TRBJ2-7, with D possibly TRBD1 on 6 matching bases. The length of the CDR3 is 18 residues. CDR1 is SGHRS and CDR2 is YFSETQ in the germline V gene. With 0 bases removed from V and 6 bases from J, the gap between germline ends came to 25 bases. This CDR3 reads CASSLGPLGAGLPPEQYF. The CDR3 DNA reads TGCGCCAGCAGCTTGGGGCCCTTGGGGGCAGGGCTTCCTCCCGAGCAGTACTTC.

The genes are TRBV5-1 and TRBJ1-4; D not certain. V was pared by 0 bases and J by 0 bases, with 9 bases between. The germline CDR1 and CDR2 sequences are SGHRS and YFSETQ. The CDR3 is made up of 16 amino acids. The CDR3 loop is CASSLAVGATNEKLFF. The CDR3 DNA reads TGCGCCAGCAGCTTGGCCGTCGGAGCAACTAATGAAAAACTGTTTTTT.

This rearrangement joins TRBV2 to TRBJ2-7; D gene unclear. Trimming removed 1 base from V and 6 bases from J, with 13 bases in between. The CDR3 extends over 14 amino acids. Per germline, CDR1 SNHLY and CDR2 FYNNEI. CDR3 nucleotides: TGTGCCAGCAGTGAAGTGATATATAGCTCCGAGCAGTACTTC. It codes for CASSEVIYSSEQYF.

This clone was picked up one time. The chain couples TRBV19 to TRBJ2-1; maybe TRBD1 (6 bases). Germline CDR1 reads LNHDA; CDR2 reads SQIVND (reference sequence). This CDR3 comprises 14 residues. V shed 7 bases and J shed 1 base, with 11 bases lying between them. The CDR3 nucleotides are TGTGCCAGTAAAGCAGGGGAGTCCTACAATGAGCAGTTCTTC. Encoded protein: CASKAGESYNEQFF. The full variable domain, completed using reference TRBV19 and TRBJ2-1, is DGGITQSPKYLFRKEGQNVTLSCEQNLNHDAMYWYRQDPGQGLRLIYYSQIVNDFQKGDIAEGYSVSREKKESFPLTVTSAQKNPTAFYLCASKAGESYNEQFFGPGTRLTVL.